What follows are 4 T cell receptor beta chains derived from one specimen sequenced in a study of cytomegalovirus exposure and HLA in healthy donors. In the PCR, 60 Vbeta and 13 Jbeta primers were used. Assay: immunoSEQ multiplex PCR; the TCRdb copy retains only in-frame clones and omits some. The sample consists of roughly 180,000 clones, roughly 77% of them appearing once. The sequenced sample consisted of PBMCs. The origin of the receptors is a woman aged 25 to 45 in good health and CMV-seronegative.

The chain links TRBV10-2 to TRBJ1-5; D might be TRBD1 (5 bases). Trimming stripped 9 bases from V and 6 bases from J, with 15 bases between. The germline V gene has CDR1 WSHSY and CDR2 SAAADI. The CDR3 sequence is 13 residues long. For the CDR3, the DNA is TGCGCCAGTAAAGGACAAGCCGCTCAGCCCCAGCATTTT. This codes for CASKGQAAQPQHF.

J is TRBJ1-2 and V is TRBV9, with TRBD1 identical over 7 bases. V lost 0 bases, J lost 6 bases, and 8 bases stayed unmatched. This CDR3 has 15 residues. CDR1 and CDR2 from the germline V gene are SGDLS and YYNGEE. The CDR3 sequence is CASSVAGDSTHGYTF. The CDR3 nucleotides read TGTGCCAGCAGCGTAGCGGGGGACAGCACTCATGGCTACACCTTC.

The chain uses TRBV27 and TRBJ1-2; 7 nucleotides align to TRBD1. Germline assignment: CDR1 MNHEY and CDR2 SMNVEV (reference sequence). Trimming took 3 bases from V and 7 from J; bases not matched to a gene: 2. CDR3 length: 12 residues. For the CDR3, the DNA is TGTGCCAGCAGTTTCAAGGGGGCTGGCTACACCTTC. Encoded protein: CASSFKGAGYTF.

This clone was counted only a few times. Different DNA sequences within this sample yield the same CDR3. The V and J genes are TRBV7-9 and TRBJ1-1, with D tentatively TRBD1 (5 bases). The CDR3 totals 14 residues. Germline CDR1 is SEHNR and CDR2 is FQNEAQ (reference sequence). Trimming cost V 1 base and J 3 bases, with 9 bases left between them. The CDR3 loop is CASSLGQGDTEAFF. CDR3 DNA sequence: TGTGCCAGCAGCTTAGGTCAAGGGGACACTGAAGCTTTCTTT.